This T cell receptor (beta chain) was found in a study of T cell responses to AZD1222 COVID-19 vaccine. Study outcomes and limitations: Vaccination with two AZD1222 doses was followed by a rise in Spike-specific TCR breadth and depth. At study baseline, merely more than 5 AZD1222 recipients were seropositive.

Regarding this clone: What it binds is not known.

Assay: immunoSEQ multiplex PCR; the TCRdb copy retains only in-frame clones and omits some. The sample has 95,000 to 110,000 clones, roughly 89% seen once. This clonotype originated in an adult in good health. The source material was peripheral blood, sampled on day 0 of AZD1222 vaccination.

In nucleotides, the CDR3 is TGTGCCAGCAGTTACTCCCGGGCTTTGGCTGGCTACACCTTC. This translates into CASSYSRALAGYTF. The chain has TRBV6-5 and TRBJ1-2; D not resolved. V was shortened by 0 bases and J by 7 bases, with 12 bases between the two germline ends. CDR3 length equals 14 residues. Germline V lookup: CDR1 MNHEY, CDR2 SVGAGI.